This T cell receptor beta chain was captured in a study of glioma-infiltrating T cells after dendritic cell vaccination. Broader study findings: TCR clonality showed no direct relationship with survival.

On this clone itself: Its matching antigen is unknown.

The immunoSEQ assay amplified TCRB CDR3 from up to about 2 ug DNA. The primer mix had 60 V beta and 13 J beta primers. Only in-frame clones appear in the TCRdb table, and some are missing; sequencing was by immunoSEQ multiplex PCR. The sample lists some 87,000 clones, roughly 84% occurring once. The source was blood, collected before dendritic cell vaccination. The sequence was collected from a human donor with glioblastoma.

Here the CDR3 reads CASSMDERGYEQFF. CDR3 in DNA: TGTGCCAGTAGTATGGACGAACGGGGATATGAGCAGTTCTTC. This chain connects TRBV19 to TRBJ2-1, with a tentative D call TRBD2 (5 bases). This CDR3 contains 14 residues. CDR1 LNHDA and CDR2 SQIVND come from the germline V gene (reference sequence). V was shortened by 3 bases and J by 8 bases, with 14 bases between the two germline ends.